These 11 T cell receptor beta chains share one sample of origin, sequenced in a study of control samples from healthy donors and cancer patients. Assay used: immunoSEQ multiplex PCR; TCRdb lists only in-frame clones, some missing. The data show approximately 160,000 clones, with around 92% seen just once and 2% held by the top ten. The sequenced material came from blood. These receptors originate from a woman between 40 and 55 years old in good health.

This chain connects TRBV3-1 (or the pseudogene TRBV3-2) to TRBJ1-1; weak D call: TRBD1 (6 bases). CDR1 is LGHDT and CDR2 is YNNKEL in the germline V gene (reference sequence). The CDR3 totals 15 residues. The V end was cut by 5 bases, the J end by 6 bases, with 19 bases between. The CDR3 DNA is TGTGCCAGCAGCGACGAGGAACAGGGTAGGCCTGAAGCTTTCTTT. It translates to CASSDEEQGRPEAFF.

This chain uses TRBV5-1 with TRBJ2-2, with 15 bases aligning to TRBD2. CDR3 length: 17 amino acids. The germline V gene encodes CDR1 SGHRS and CDR2 YFSETQ. V trimming: 4 bases; J trimming: 8 bases; junction bases outside the gene matches: 9. For the CDR3, the DNA is TGCGCCAGCAGCCTGGGACTAGCGGGGGGAACACCGGGGGAGCTGTTTTTT. Protein: CASSLGLAGGTPGELFF. The whole variable domain, remainder taken from reference TRBV5-1 and TRBJ2-2, is KAGVTQTPRYLIKTRGQQVTLSCSPISGHRSVSWYQQTPGQGLQFLFEYFSETQRNKGNFPGRFSGRQFSNSRSEMNVSTLELGDSALYLCASSLGLAGGTPGELFFGEGSRLTVL.

The chain links TRBV12-5 to TRBJ2-7, with D possibly matching TRBD1 (6 bases). The V gene lost 4 bases and the J gene lost 2 bases, with 9 bases spanning the gap. The CDR3 contains 13 residues. In germline, CDR1 is LGHNT, CDR2 FRNRAP. CDR3: CASGSGETYEQYF. For the CDR3, the DNA is TGTGCTAGTGGTTCAGGGGAGACCTACGAGCAGTACTTC.

DNA of the CDR3: TGTGCCAGCAGTGAACAGGGGGGGAGCAATCAGCCCCAGCATTTT. Encoded protein: CASSEQGGSNQPQHF. This chain connects TRBV28 to TRBJ1-5; 8 bases align to TRBD1. Germline V gene sequence: CDR1 MDHEN, CDR2 SYDVKM. J lost 1 base, V lost 5 bases, and 4 bases had no gene match. There are 15 residues in the CDR3.

This clone has a handful of counts. V is TRBV11-3 and J is TRBJ2-7; weak D call: TRBD2 (6 bases). The V gene's germline CDR1 is SGHNT and CDR2 YENEEA. V lost 6 bases and J lost 2, with 11 bases in between. This CDR3 is built from 13 residues. CDR3 sequence reads: CASSKGGTYEQYF. For the CDR3, the DNA is TGTGCCAGCAGTAAGGGCGGGACCTACGAGCAGTACTTC.

This chain uses TRBV6-5 with TRBJ2-3; D possibly corresponds to TRBD1 (7 bases). Trimming removed 6 bases from V and 3 bases from J, with 16 bases in between. The CDR3 totals 15 residues. Germline values: CDR1 MNHEY, CDR2 SVGAGI. CDR3 bases: TGTGCCAGCAGGCGCGGGGACAGCCGTACAGATACGCAGTATTTT. It encodes CASRRGDSRTDTQYF.

V and J are TRBV4-1 and TRBJ2-7; the D gene could be TRBD1 or TRBD2 (5 bases each). Per the germline V gene, CDR1 is MGHRA and CDR2 is YSYEKL. V was trimmed by 0 bases and J by 6 bases, leaving 18 bases between them. The CDR3 loop spans 16 amino acids. In nucleotides, the CDR3 is TGCGCCAGCAGCCAAGAAACTCGGACAATCGGGGCCGAGCAGTACTTC. Encoded protein: CASSQETRTIGAEQYF.

The gene calls are TRBV7-9 and TRBJ1-2; a weak D match, TRBD1 (6 bases). The germline CDR1 and CDR2 sequences are SEHNR and FQNEAQ (reference sequence). There are 14 residues in the CDR3. The ends were cut back, 4 bases at V and 3 bases at J, with 12 bases in the middle. The CDR3, as DNA: TGTGCCAGCAGCTCCCTGACAGGAGACTATGGCTACACCTTC. As protein: CASSSLTGDYGYTF.

The sample holds one count of this clone. The junction departs from the called germline gene at one end, perhaps through a read error. V is TRBV4-2 and J is TRBJ1-3; 7 bases line up with TRBD1. CDR1 is LGHNA and CDR2 is YNFKEQ in the germline V gene. This CDR3 is built from 18 residues. CDR3 DNA sequence: TGTGCCAGCAGCCAAGAAGGGAAGACAGGGATTAAGGGAAGCACCATATATTTT. It encodes CASSQEGKTGIKGSTIYF.

The chain employs TRBV6-1 and TRBJ1-2; D unresolved. The V end lost 2 bases, the J end lost 3 bases, and 4 bases lay between the germline ends. The CDR3 consists of 12 residues. Germline CDR1 MNHNS, CDR2 SASEGT. CDR3 DNA: TGTGCCAGCAGTGAACTAGACTATGGCTACACCTTC. Protein: CASSELDYGYTF.

This clone has only a few counts. The rearrangement uses TRBV2 and TRBJ2-7, with D possibly TRBD2 on 5 matching bases. The germline CDR1 and CDR2 sequences are SNHLY and FYNNEI. The V and J ends lost 8 bases and 3 bases respectively, with 14 bases between them. CDR3 length: 13 amino acids. The CDR3 reads CASLKGVGYEQYF. The CDR3 DNA reads as TGTGCCAGCCTAAAGGGAGTCGGCTACGAGCAGTACTTC.